This T cell receptor (beta chain) comes out of a study of blood T cell repertoires in COVID-19. CDR1 and CDR2 from the germline V gene are SGHTA and FQGNSA. Trimming cost V 1 base and J 3 bases; bases outside gene matches: 8. The CDR3 runs 16 residues. Here immunoSEQ multiplex PCR was the method, and the copy in TCRdb shows in-frame clones only, minus some. Among over 110,000 clones, over 75% were seen once, and the ten largest hold about 4%. The source of this sequence is a man aged 45-60 years in a cohort exposed to, infected with or recovered from COVID-19 (not recorded which). The sample consisted of PBMCs or T cells enriched from blood (not recorded which). The chain couples TRBV7-2 to TRBJ2-5; TRBD2 agrees at 7 bases. This CDR3 is CASSLGIRLAEETQYF. CDR3 nucleotide sequence: TGTGCCAGCAGCTTAGGAATTAGGCTAGCGGAAGAGACCCAGTACTTC. The full variable domain, rest sourced from reference TRBV7-2 and TRBJ2-5, is GAGVSQSPSNKVTEKGKDVELRCDPISGHTALYWYRQSLGQGLEFLIYFQGNSAPDKSGLPSDRFSAERTGGSVSTLTIQRTQQEDSAVYLCASSLGIRLAEETQYFGPGTRLLVL.